This is a list of T cell receptor beta chains from one sample in a study of beta chain features in type 1 diabetes. Here immunoSEQ multiplex PCR was the method, and the copy in TCRdb shows in-frame clones only, minus some. The sample shows about 700,000 clones, 10% to 15% of them seen only once. Sequencing was performed on naive CD4+ T cells from blood. Every receptor here comes from a young man with type 1 diabetes. CDR3s include the opening cysteine and the closing phenylalanine or tryptophan. A D gene is named only where the DNA matches it firmly. The size of a clone is reported for some rows only, either as once, few or many, or as a class for expanded clones.

J gene | clone size | V gene | D gene | CDR3 protein | CDR3 DNA
TRBJ2-5 | NA | TRBV5-1 | TRBD2 | CASSLLAGAQETQYF | TGCGCCAGCAGCTTGCTAGCGGGGGCCCAAGAGACCCAGTACTTC
TRBJ1-5 | NA | TRBV9 | NA | CASSVWSGKDQPQHF | TGTGCCAGCAGCGTATGGTCCGGGAAAGATCAGCCCCAGCATTTT
TRBJ2-5 | NA | TRBV19 | NA | CASSARTRVQETQYF | TGTGCCAGTAGTGCCCGGACGAGGGTCCAAGAGACCCAGTACTTC
TRBJ1-1 | NA | TRBV18 | NA | CASSPPSRDKAFF | TGTGCCAGCTCACCACCGAGCAGGGACAAAGCTTTCTTT
TRBJ1-4 | few | TRBV20-1 | NA | CSGRFGEKLFF | TGCAGTGGGAGGTTCGGCGAAAAACTGTTTTTT
TRBJ2-3 | few | TRBV27 | NA | CASSLAFQDTQYF | TGTGCCAGCAGTTTGGCATTTCAAGATACGCAGTATTTT
TRBJ2-5 | few | TRBV28 | NA | CASSPEETQYF | TGTGCCAGCAGCCCCGAAGAGACCCAGTACTTC
TRBJ2-2 | NA | TRBV29-1 | NA | CSFLKGASGAGELFF | TGCAGCTTTTTAAAAGGGGCCTCCGGGGCCGGGGAGCTGTTTTTT
TRBJ1-1 | NA | TRBV6-5 | TRBD1 | CASSSLGQAEAEAFF | TGTGCCAGCAGTTCCCTTGGACAGGCCGAGGCTGAAGCTTTCTTT
TRBJ1-1 | NA | TRBV6-1 | NA | CASTANRADTEAFF | TGTGCCAGCACCGCTAACAGGGCGGACACTGAAGCTTTCTTT
TRBJ2-7 | NA | TRBV10-2 | NA | CASSGTRGFYEQYF | TGCGCCAGCAGTGGGACGAGGGGCTTCTACGAGCAGTACTTC
TRBJ1-2 | NA | TRBV30 | NA | CALALPGARGYTF | TGTGCCCTCGCCCTCCCCGGCGCTCGTGGCTACACCTTC